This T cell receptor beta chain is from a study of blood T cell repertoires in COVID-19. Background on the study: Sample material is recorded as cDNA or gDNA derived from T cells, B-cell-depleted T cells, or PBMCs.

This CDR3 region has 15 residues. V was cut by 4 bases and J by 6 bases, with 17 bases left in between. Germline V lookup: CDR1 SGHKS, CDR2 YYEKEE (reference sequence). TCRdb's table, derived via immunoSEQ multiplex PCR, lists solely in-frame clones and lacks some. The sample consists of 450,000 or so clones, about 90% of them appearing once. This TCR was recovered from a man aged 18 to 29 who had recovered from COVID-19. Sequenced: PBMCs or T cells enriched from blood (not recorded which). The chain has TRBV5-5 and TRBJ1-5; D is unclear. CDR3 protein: CASSPGGGIGQPQHF. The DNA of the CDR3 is TGTGCCAGCAGCCCAGGTGGAGGGATAGGTCAGCCCCAGCATTTT. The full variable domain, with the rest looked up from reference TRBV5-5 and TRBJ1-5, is DAGVTQSPTHLIKTRGQQVTLRCSPISGHKSVSWYQQVLGQGPQFIFQYYEKEERGRGNFPDRFSARQFPNYSSELNVNALLLGDSALYLCASSPGGGIGQPQHFGDGTRLSIL.